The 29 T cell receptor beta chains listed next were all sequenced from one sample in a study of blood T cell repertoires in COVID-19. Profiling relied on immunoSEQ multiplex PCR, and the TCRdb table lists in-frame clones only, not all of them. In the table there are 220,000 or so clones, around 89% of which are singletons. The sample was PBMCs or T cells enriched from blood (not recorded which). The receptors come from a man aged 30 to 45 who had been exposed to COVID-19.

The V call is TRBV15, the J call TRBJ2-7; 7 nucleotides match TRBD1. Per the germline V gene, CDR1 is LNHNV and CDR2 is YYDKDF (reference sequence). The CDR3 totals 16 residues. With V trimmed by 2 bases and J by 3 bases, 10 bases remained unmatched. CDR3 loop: CATSRSLTGSGYEQYF. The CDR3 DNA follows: TGTGCCACCAGCAGAAGCCTGACAGGGAGTGGCTACGAGCAGTACTTC.

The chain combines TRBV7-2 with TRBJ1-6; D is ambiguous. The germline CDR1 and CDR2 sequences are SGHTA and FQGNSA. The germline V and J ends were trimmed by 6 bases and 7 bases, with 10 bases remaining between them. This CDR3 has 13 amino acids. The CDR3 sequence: CASRRDKNSPLHF. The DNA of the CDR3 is TGTGCCAGCAGACGGGATAAGAATTCACCCCTCCACTTT. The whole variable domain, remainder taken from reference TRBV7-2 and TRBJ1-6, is GAGVSQSPSNKVTEKGKDVELRCDPISGHTALYWYRQSLGQGLEFLIYFQGNSAPDKSGLPSDRFSAERTGGSVSTLTIQRTQQEDSAVYLCASRRDKNSPLHFGNGTRLTVT.

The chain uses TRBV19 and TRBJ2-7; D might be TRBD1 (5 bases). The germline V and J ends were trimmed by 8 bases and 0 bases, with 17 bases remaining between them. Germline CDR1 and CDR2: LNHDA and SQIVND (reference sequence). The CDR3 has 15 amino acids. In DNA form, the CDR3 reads TGTGCCAGTCTACAAACAGGTGAAAGCTCCTACGAGCAGTACTTC. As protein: CASLQTGESSYEQYF.

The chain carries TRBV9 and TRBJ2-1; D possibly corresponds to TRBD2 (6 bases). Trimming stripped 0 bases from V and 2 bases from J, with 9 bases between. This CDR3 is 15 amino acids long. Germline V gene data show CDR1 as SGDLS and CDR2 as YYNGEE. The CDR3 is CASSVGTGAYNEQFF. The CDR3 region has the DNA TGTGCCAGCAGCGTAGGAACGGGGGCCTACAATGAGCAGTTCTTC.

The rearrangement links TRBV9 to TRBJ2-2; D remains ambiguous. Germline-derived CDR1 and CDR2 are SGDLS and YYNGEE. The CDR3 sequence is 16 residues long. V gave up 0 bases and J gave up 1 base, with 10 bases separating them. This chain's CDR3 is CASSVDNARNTGELFF. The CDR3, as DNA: TGTGCCAGCAGCGTAGATAACGCGAGGAACACCGGGGAGCTGTTTTTT. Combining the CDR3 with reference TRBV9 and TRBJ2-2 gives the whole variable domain DSGVTQTPKHLITATGQRVTLRCSPRSGDLSVYWYQQSLDQGLQFLIQYYNGEERAKGNILERFSAQQFPDLHSELNLSSLELGDSALYFCASSVDNARNTGELFFGEGSRLTVL.

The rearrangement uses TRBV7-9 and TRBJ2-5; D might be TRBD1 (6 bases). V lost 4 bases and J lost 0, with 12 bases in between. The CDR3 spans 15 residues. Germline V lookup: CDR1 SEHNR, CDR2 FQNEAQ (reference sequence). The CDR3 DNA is TGTGCCAGCAGCTCGGCAAGGGGGTACCAAGAGACCCAGTACTTC. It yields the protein CASSSARGYQETQYF.

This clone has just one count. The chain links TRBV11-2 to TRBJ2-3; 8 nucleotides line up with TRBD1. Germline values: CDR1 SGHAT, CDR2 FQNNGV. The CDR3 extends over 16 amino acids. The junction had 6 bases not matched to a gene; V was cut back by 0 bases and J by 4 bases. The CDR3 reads CASSLDPGQGSDTQYF. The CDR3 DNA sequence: TGTGCCAGCAGCTTAGACCCCGGACAGGGCTCAGATACGCAGTATTTT.

Written as DNA, the CDR3 is TGCGCCAGCAGCCAAGATGAGGGGCGGGGCTACGAGCAGTACTTC. It yields the protein CASSQDEGRGYEQYF. The chain recombines TRBV4-3 with TRBJ2-7; D might be TRBD2 (6 bases). Trimming shortened V by 0 bases and J by 3 bases, and 12 bases separated the two germline ends. The CDR3 length is 15 residues. Germline values: CDR1 LGHNA, CDR2 YSLEER.

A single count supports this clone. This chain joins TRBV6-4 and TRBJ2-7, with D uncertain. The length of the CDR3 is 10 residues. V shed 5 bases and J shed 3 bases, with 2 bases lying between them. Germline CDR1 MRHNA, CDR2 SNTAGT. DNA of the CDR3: TGTGCCAGCAGTCTCTACGAGCAGTACTTC. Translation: CASSLYEQYF.

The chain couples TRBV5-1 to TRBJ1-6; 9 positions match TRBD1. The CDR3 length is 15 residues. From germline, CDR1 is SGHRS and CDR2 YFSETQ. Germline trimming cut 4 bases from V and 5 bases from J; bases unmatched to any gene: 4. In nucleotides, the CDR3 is TGCGCCAGCAGCCGGGGACAGGGCGATAATTCACCCCTCCACTTT. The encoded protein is CASSRGQGDNSPLHF.

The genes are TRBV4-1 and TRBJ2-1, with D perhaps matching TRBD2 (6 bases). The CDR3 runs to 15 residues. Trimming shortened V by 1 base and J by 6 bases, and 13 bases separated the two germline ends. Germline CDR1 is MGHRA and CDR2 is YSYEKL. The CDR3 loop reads CASSQAHDSGNEQFF. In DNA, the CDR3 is TGCGCCAGCAGCCAAGCTCACGATAGCGGCAATGAGCAGTTCTTC.

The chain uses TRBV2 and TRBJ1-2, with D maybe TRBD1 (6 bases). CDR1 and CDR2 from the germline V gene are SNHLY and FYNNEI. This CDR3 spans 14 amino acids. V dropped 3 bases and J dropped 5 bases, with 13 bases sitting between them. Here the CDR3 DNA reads TGTGCCAGCAGTGAGGTCAGGGGCCTTTATGGCTACACCTTC. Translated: CASSEVRGLYGYTF.

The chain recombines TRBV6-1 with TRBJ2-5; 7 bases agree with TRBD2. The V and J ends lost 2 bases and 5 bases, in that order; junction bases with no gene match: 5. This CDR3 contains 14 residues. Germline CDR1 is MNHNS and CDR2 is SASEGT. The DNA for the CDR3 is TGTGCCAGCAGTGAATGGGAGGGGCGGGAGACCCAGTACTTC. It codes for CASSEWEGRETQYF.

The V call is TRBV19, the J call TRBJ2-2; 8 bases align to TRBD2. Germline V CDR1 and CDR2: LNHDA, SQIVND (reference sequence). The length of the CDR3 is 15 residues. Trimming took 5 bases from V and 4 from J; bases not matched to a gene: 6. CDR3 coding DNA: TGTGCCAGTAGTGCTCGGACTAGCCCCACCGGGGAGCTGTTTTTT. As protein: CASSARTSPTGELFF.

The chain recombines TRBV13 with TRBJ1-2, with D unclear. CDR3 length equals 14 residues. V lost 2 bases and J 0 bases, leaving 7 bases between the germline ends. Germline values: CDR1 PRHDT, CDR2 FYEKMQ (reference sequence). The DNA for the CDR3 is TGTGCCAGCAGCTTATGGCAGGCTAACTATGGCTACACCTTC. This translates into CASSLWQANYGYTF.

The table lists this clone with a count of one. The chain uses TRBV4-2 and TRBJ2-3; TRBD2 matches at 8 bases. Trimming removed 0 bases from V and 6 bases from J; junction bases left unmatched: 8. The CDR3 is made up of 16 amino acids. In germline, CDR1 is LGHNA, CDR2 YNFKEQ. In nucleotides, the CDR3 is TGTGCCAGCAGCCAAGATCTAGCGGGTCTGTGGGATACGCAGTATTTT. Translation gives CASSQDLAGLWDTQYF.

CDR3 coding DNA: TGTGCCAGCAGCTTTAGACAGACTCCTCGAAACACCATATATTTT. Its protein is CASSFRQTPRNTIYF. This rearrangement joins TRBV11-2 to TRBJ1-3, with D possibly matching TRBD1 (5 bases). Trimming took 3 bases from V and 5 from J, leaving 14 bases between them. This CDR3 contains 15 residues. Germline CDR1 reads SGHAT; CDR2 reads FQNNGV.

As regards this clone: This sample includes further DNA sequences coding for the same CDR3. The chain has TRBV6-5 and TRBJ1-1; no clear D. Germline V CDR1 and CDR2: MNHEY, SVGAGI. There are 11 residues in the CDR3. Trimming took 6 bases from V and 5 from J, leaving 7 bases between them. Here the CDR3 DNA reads TGTGCCAGCAGGCGAGGGACTGAAGCTTTCTTT. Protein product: CASRRGTEAFF.

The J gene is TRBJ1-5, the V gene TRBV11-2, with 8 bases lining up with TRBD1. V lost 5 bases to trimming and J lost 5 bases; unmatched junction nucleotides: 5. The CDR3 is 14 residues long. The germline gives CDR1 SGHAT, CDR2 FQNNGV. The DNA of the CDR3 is TGTGCCAGCAGCCAGACAGGGGTAGATCAGCCCCAGCATTTT. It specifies CASSQTGVDQPQHF.

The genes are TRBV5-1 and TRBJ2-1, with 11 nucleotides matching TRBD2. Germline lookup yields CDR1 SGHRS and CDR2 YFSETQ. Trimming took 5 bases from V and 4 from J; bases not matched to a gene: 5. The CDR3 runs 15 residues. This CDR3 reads CASRPSGGSYNEQFF. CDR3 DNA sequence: TGCGCCAGCAGGCCTAGCGGGGGGAGTTACAATGAGCAGTTCTTC.

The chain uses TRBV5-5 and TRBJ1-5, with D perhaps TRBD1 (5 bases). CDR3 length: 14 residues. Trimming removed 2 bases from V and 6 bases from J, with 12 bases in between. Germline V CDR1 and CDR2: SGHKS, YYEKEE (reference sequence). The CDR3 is CASSFRVEGQPQHF. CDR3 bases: TGTGCCAGCAGCTTCAGGGTCGAAGGTCAGCCCCAGCATTTT.

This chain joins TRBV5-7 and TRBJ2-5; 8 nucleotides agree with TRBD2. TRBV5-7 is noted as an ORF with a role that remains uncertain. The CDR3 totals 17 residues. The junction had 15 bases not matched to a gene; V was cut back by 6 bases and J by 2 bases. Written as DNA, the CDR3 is TGTGCCAGCAACCCAACCACGGCGGGGGGCAGGCAAGAGACCCAGTACTTC. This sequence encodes CASNPTTAGGRQETQYF.

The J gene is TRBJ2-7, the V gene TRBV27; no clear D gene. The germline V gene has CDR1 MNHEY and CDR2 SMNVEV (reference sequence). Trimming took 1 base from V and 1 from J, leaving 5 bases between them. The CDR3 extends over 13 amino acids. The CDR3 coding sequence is TGTGCCAGCAGTTTATTGGAGTCCTACGAGCAGTACTTC. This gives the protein CASSLLESYEQYF.

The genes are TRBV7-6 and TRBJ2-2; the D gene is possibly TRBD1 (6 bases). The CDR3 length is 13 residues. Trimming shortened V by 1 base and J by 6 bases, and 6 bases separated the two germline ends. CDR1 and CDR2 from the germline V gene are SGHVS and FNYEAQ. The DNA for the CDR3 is TGTGCCAGCAGCTTAGAGGGGGCCGGGGAGCTGTTTTTT. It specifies CASSLEGAGELFF. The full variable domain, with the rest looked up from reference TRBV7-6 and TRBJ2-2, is GAGVSQSPRYKVTKRGQDVALRCDPISGHVSLYWYRQALGQGPEFLTYFNYEAQQDKSGLPNDRFSAERPEGSISTLTIQRTEQRDSAMYRCASSLEGAGELFFGEGSRLTVL.

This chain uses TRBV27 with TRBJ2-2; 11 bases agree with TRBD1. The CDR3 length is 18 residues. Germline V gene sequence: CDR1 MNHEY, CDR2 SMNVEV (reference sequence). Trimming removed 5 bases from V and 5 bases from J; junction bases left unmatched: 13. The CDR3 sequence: CASSPPQRTGGLTGELFF. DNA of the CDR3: TGTGCCAGCAGTCCACCTCAGAGGACAGGGGGCTTGACCGGGGAGCTGTTTTTT.

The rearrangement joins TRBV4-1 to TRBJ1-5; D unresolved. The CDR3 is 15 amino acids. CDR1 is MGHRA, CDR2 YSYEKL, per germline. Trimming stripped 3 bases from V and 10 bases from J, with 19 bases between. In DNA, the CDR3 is TGCGCCAGCAGCCAGGATGGAAAGGGAGGGAGACCCCAGCATTTT. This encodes CASSQDGKGGRPQHF.

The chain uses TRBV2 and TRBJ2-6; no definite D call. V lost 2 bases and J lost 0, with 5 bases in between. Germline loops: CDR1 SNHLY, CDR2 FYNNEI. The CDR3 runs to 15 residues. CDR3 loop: CASSEISSGANVLTF. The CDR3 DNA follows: TGTGCCAGCAGTGAAATCAGCTCTGGGGCCAACGTCCTGACTTTC. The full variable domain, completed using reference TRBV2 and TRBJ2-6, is EPEVTQTPSHQVTQMGQEVILRCVPISNHLYFYWYRQILGQKVEFLVSFYNNEISEKSEIFDDQFSVERPDGSNFTLKIRSTKLEDSAMYFCASSEISSGANVLTFGAGSRLTVL.

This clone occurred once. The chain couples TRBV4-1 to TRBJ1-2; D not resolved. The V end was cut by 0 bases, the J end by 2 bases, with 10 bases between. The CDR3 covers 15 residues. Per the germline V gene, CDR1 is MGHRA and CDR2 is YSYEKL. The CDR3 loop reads CASSQDLTRNYGYTF. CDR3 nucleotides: TGCGCCAGCAGCCAAGATCTTACCAGAAACTATGGCTACACCTTC.

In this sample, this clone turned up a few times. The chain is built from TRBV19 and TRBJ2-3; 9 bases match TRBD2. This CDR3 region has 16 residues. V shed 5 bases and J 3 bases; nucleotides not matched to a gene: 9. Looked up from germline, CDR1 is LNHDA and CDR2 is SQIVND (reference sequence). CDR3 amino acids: CASSYLPGLATDTQYF. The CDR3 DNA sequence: TGTGCCAGTAGTTATCTACCGGGACTAGCAACAGATACGCAGTATTTT.